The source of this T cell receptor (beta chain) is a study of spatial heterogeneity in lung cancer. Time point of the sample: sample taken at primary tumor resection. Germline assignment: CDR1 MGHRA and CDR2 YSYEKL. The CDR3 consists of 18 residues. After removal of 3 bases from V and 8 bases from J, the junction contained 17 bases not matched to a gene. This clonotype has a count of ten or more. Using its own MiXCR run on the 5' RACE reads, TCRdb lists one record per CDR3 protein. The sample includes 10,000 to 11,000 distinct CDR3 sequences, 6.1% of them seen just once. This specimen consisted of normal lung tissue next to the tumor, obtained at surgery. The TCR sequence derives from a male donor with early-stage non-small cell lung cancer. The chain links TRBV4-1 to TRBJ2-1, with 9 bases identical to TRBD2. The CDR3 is CASSHLPPGLAEGDEQFF. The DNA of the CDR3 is TGCGCCAGCAGCCACTTACCACCGGGACTAGCAGAGGGGGATGAGCAGTTCTTC.